This T cell receptor (beta chain) derives from a study of identifying expanded T cells in peripheral blood. Generated by immunoSEQ multiplex PCR, the TCRdb table keeps only in-frame clones and is missing some. The data show tens of thousands of clones, 88% seen once. J was trimmed by 4 bases and V by 0 bases; bases with no gene match: 17. The CDR3 consists of 20 residues. The V gene's germline CDR1 is SGHRS and CDR2 YFSETQ. Study-level results: Clone count variance between approximately two-week samples rose with total template count.

This clone was seen once. Its antigen is unidentified. This TCR was recovered from a person aged 18 to 70 in good health. Material: blood. The V gene is TRBV5-1, the J gene TRBJ2-1; TRBD2 matches at 9 bases. CDR3 sequence (DNA): TGCGCCAGCAGCTTGGGCGGGGGGGCGACCCACCTAGGTTCTTACAATGAGCAGTTCTTC. Amino acids: CASSLGGGATHLGSYNEQFF.